This T cell receptor (beta chain) was identified during a study of T cell repertoires in cytomegalovirus infection. On the study more broadly: Public TCR beta signatures indicated both CMV infection and matching HLA type.

Study-wide points: In two of eight donors, the top clonotype was HLA-C-restricted CMV-specific. Carriers of CMV and the relevant HLA type were discriminated by public TCR beta frequency.

V lost 5 bases to trimming and J lost 7 bases, with 9 bases between them. From germline, CDR1 is MGHDK and CDR2 SYGVNS. This CDR3 contains 12 residues. This clonotype has ten or more counts. The antigen is unknown. One entry per CDR3 protein, called by TCRdb with MiXCR from the reads. The table lists 290,000 or so distinct CDR3 sequences, about 9.1% of them singletons. The chain combines TRBV25-1 with TRBJ2-4, with D maybe TRBD2 (6 bases). The sample comprised PBMCs. This clonotype was obtained from a human donor in good health (CMV status not recorded). Some clones in this sample may be carry-over from other donors' samples. The CDR3 nucleotides are TGTGCCAGCAGTTGGGGGAGGAACATTCAGTACTTC. Translating gives CASSWGRNIQYF. The complete variable domain, with remaining parts taken from reference TRBV25-1 and TRBJ2-4, reads EADIYQTPRYLVIGTGKKITLECSQTMGHDKMYWYQQDPGMELHLIHYSYGVNSTEKGDLSSESTVSRIRTEHFPLTLESARPSHTSQYLCASSWGRNIQYFGAGTRLSVL.